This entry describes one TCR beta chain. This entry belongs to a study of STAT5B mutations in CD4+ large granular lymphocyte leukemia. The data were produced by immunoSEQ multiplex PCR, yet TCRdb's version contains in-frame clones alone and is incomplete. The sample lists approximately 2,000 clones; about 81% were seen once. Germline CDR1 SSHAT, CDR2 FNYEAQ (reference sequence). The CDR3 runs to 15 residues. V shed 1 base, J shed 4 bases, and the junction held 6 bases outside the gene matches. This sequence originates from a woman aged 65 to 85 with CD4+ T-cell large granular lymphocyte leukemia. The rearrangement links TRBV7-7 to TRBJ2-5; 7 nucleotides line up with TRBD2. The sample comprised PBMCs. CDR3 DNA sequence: TGTGCCAGCAGCTTAGGGAGGGGAGGGCGAGAGACCCAGTACTTC. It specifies CASSLGRGGRETQYF.